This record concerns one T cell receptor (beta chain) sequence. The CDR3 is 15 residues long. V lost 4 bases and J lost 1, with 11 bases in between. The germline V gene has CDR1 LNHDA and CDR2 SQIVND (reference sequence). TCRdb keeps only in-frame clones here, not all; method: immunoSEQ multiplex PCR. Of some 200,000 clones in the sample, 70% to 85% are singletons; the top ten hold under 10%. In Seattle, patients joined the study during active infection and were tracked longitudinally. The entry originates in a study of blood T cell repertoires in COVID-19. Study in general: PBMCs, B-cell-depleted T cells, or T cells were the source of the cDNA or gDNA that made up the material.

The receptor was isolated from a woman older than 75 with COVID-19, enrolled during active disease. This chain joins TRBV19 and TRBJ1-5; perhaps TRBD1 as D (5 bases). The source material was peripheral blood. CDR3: CASSTSGPSNQPQHF. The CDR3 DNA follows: TGTGCCAGTAGTACCTCAGGGCCGAGCAATCAGCCCCAGCATTTT.